Below, 8 T cell receptor beta chains from the same sample are listed, as sequenced in a study of T cells in Graves' hyperthyroidism and ophthalmopathy. TCR beta CDR3 region amplification was performed from RNA transcripts. A set of HTBI primers served as the primers for a first-round RT-PCR of the TCR CDR3. TCRdb ran MiXCR on the multiplex PCR reads and lists one entry per CDR3 protein. The sample contains a few hundred thousand distinct CDR3 sequences, roughly 15% of which appear only once. The sequenced material came from blood. These receptors all come from a woman between 40 and 55 years old with Graves' ophthalmopathy.

This clonotype was picked up a small number of times. The chain is built from TRBV7-6 and TRBJ1-6; 8 bases are a match to TRBD1. The CDR3 extends over 14 amino acids. The V and J ends lost 2 bases and 9 bases, in that order; junction bases with no gene match: 3. Germline loops: CDR1 SGHVS, CDR2 FNYEAQ. CDR3 sequence: CASSLTGGSSPLHF. The DNA of the CDR3 is TGTGCCAGCAGCTTAACAGGGGGGTCTTCACCCCTCCACTTT.

This clonotype was observed many times. The CDR3 loop reads CSVLGPHRGEGYTF. The CDR3, as DNA: TGCAGCGTCTTAGGCCCCCACAGGGGTGAGGGCTACACCTTC. The rearrangement joins TRBV29-1 to TRBJ1-2, with TRBD1 matching over 7 bases. CDR3 length: 14 residues. Losses at the gene ends were 6 bases for V and 8 bases for J; bases not matched to a gene: 15. Germline loops: CDR1 SQVTM, CDR2 ANQGSEA.

This clonotype was seen at least ten times. V usage is TRBV28 and J usage is TRBJ2-1; 10 bases line up with TRBD1. The CDR3 is made up of 16 amino acids. CDR1 and CDR2 from the germline V gene are MDHEN and SYDVKM. The trim removed 5 bases at V and 7 bases at J, leaving 11 bases unmatched. CDR3 loop: CASSTAGTGAENEQFF. The CDR3 coding sequence is TGTGCCAGCAGTACCGCCGGGACAGGGGCCGAGAATGAGCAGTTCTTC.

This chain uses TRBV6-1 with TRBJ2-3, with D possibly TRBD1 on 5 matching bases. The CDR3 is made up of 15 amino acids. From germline, CDR1 is MNHNS and CDR2 SASEGT. V was clipped by 7 bases and J by 0 bases, with 14 bases between them. The chain's CDR3 is CASIRTGSSTDTQYF. In DNA form, the CDR3 reads TGTGCCAGCATACGCACAGGTTCTAGCACAGATACGCAGTATTTT.

This rearrangement joins TRBV29-1 to TRBJ1-3; D is possibly TRBD1 (5 bases). Looked up from germline, CDR1 is SQVTM and CDR2 is ANQGSEA. This CDR3 spans 10 amino acids. V was shortened by 3 bases and J by 15 bases, with 12 bases between the two germline ends. The CDR3 is CSVEEGREYF. DNA for the CDR3: TGCAGCGTTGAGGAGGGGCGGGAATATTTT. Complete variable domain (other parts from reference TRBV29-1 and TRBJ1-3): SAVISQKPSRDICQRGTSLTIQCQVDSQVTMMFWYRQQPGQSLTLIATANQGSEATYESGFVIDKFPISRPNLTFSTLTVSNMSPEDSSIYLCSVEEGREYFGEGSWLTVV.

The V call is TRBV27, the J call TRBJ1-4, with 9 bases identical to TRBD1. The CDR3 totals 13 residues. Per germline, CDR1 MNHEY and CDR2 SMNVEV (reference sequence). V shed 6 bases and J 4 bases; nucleotides not matched to a gene: 0. The CDR3 reads CASRTGGNEKLFF. The CDR3 region has the DNA TGTGCCAGCAGGACAGGGGGTAATGAAAAACTGTTTTTT. Combining the CDR3 with reference TRBV27 and TRBJ1-4 gives the whole variable domain EAQVTQNPRYLITVTGKKLTVTCSQNMNHEYMSWYRQDPGLGLRQIYYSMNVEVTDKGDVPEGYKVSRKEKRNFPLILESPSPNQTSLYFCASRTGGNEKLFFGSGTQLSVL.

This chain connects TRBV5-1 to TRBJ2-2; D gene unclear. This CDR3 has 16 residues. The V gene lost 0 bases and the J gene lost 2 bases, with 11 bases spanning the gap. Per germline, CDR1 SGHRS and CDR2 YFSETQ. Written as DNA, the CDR3 is TGCGCCAGCAGCTTGGATGCCGGAGCAAACACCGGGGAGCTGTTTTTT. Amino acids: CASSLDAGANTGELFF. The full variable domain, rest sourced from reference TRBV5-1 and TRBJ2-2, is KAGVTQTPRYLIKTRGQQVTLSCSPISGHRSVSWYQQTPGQGLQFLFEYFSETQRNKGNFPGRFSGRQFSNSRSEMNVSTLELGDSALYLCASSLDAGANTGELFFGEGSRLTVL.

The table lists this clonotype with many counts. The rearrangement links TRBV28 to TRBJ1-5; a weak D match, TRBD1 (6 bases). Germline CDR1 and CDR2: MDHEN and SYDVKM. V gave up 8 bases and J gave up 5 bases, with 19 bases separating them. This CDR3 contains 15 residues. This CDR3 is CASGDRDIPHQPQHF. CDR3 in DNA: TGTGCCAGCGGCGACCGGGACATTCCTCATCAGCCCCAGCATTTT.